Listed below are T cell receptor beta chains from one sample, sequenced in a study of post-analysis software for immune sequencing data. TCRdb re-called the PCR reads with MiXCR, one entry per CDR3 protein. The table records over 250,000 distinct CDR3 sequences, less than 40% of them present only once. Sequencing input: blood. These receptors were taken from a girl between 5 and 17 years old with multiple sclerosis. Both conserved end residues are part of each CDR3. Each record gives: V gene, CDR3 protein.

V gene: TRBV3-1
CDR3 protein: CASSHPRGAEAFF

V gene: TRBV7-9
CDR3 protein: CANSSSLGDEAFF

V gene: TRBV10-3
CDR3 protein: CAISGGLAGDEQYF

V gene: TRBV7-9
CDR3 protein: CASSWGDRENIQYF

V gene: TRBV30
CDR3 protein: CAWKGPGTEAFF

V gene: TRBV27
CDR3 protein: CASSLSRKANEKLFF

V gene: TRBV18
CDR3 protein: CASSPPGGRYNEQFF

V gene: TRBV5-1
CDR3 protein: CASSSSGTTGMNTEAFF

V gene: TRBV12-3/TRBV12-4
CDR3 protein: CASSSANEKLFF

V gene: TRBV12-3/TRBV12-4
CDR3 protein: CASRGGGTDTEYF

V gene: TRBV29-1
CDR3 protein: CSVVRDSTDTQYF

V gene: TRBV29-1
CDR3 protein: CSVRGFRPDTQYF

V gene: TRBV6-5
CDR3 protein: CASSYSLRTGSTDTQYF

V gene: TRBV6-5
CDR3 protein: CASLDYVRETQYF

V gene: TRBV10-3
CDR3 protein: CATTGTDLYGYTF

V gene: TRBV5-1
CDR3 protein: CASSSGLAGALRNTGELFF

V gene: TRBV30
CDR3 protein: CAWSNGKTQYF

V gene: TRBV14
CDR3 protein: CASSQGTYSSVQETQYF

V gene: TRBV7-9
CDR3 protein: CASSPKGVTNTEAFF

V gene: TRBV7-9
CDR3 protein: CASSLWASGYQETQYF

V gene: TRBV20-1
CDR3 protein: CSGGARGVERGYTF

V gene: TRBV20-1
CDR3 protein: CSAERDIGELFF

V gene: TRBV7-2
CDR3 protein: CASSRVEETQYF

V gene: TRBV18
CDR3 protein: CASSPTELGQMYF

V gene: TRBV13
CDR3 protein: CASSLGASGPSNEQFF

V gene: TRBV5-1
CDR3 protein: CASSLGGLEAFF

V gene: TRBV18
CDR3 protein: CASSPWDRSSYNEQFF

V gene: TRBV12-3/TRBV12-4
CDR3 protein: CASSSKGEEQFF

V gene: TRBV29-1
CDR3 protein: CSVVQGAFYEQYF

V gene: TRBV28
CDR3 protein: CASSAQGRFELFF

V gene: TRBV5-5
CDR3 protein: CASSFKGSDRPYNEQFF

V gene: TRBV29-1
CDR3 protein: CSVAAGGYEQYF

V gene: TRBV14
CDR3 protein: CASSHKTGPTYEQYF

V gene: TRBV6-5
CDR3 protein: CASSRDSSYGYTF

V gene: TRBV5-1
CDR3 protein: CASSAGLAGPNEQFF

V gene: TRBV6-4
CDR3 protein: CASSDSIPGQGTDTQYF

V gene: TRBV28
CDR3 protein: CASSGAGTSYGYTF

V gene: TRBV3-1
CDR3 protein: CASSQGSGWTGELFF